This passage covers 17 T cell receptor beta chains from one sample sequenced in a study of T cells after posttransplantation cyclophosphamide. Control samples came 1 year after myeloablative marrow transplants with methotrexate plus calcineurin inhibitor. Here immunoSEQ multiplex PCR was the method, and the copy in TCRdb shows in-frame clones only, minus some. The data show over 15,000 clones, around 84% seen once. The material was PBMCs, obtained after allogeneic stem cell transplant with calcineurin inhibitor and methotrexate. The source is a female patient younger than 35 who received an allogeneic stem cell transplant from an unrelated donor, was CMV-positive, and had acute and chronic GVHD. Some of these T cells may belong to the graft donor.

The chain employs TRBV15 and TRBJ1-3; D unclear. With 0 bases removed from V and 0 bases from J, the gap between germline ends came to 9 bases. Looked up from germline, CDR1 is LNHNV and CDR2 is YYDKDF (reference sequence). The CDR3 is 16 residues long. The DNA for the CDR3 is TGTGCCACCAGCAGAGACCGCGGTTTCTCTGGAAACACCATATATTTT. It codes for CATSRDRGFSGNTIYF.

The genes are TRBV11-2 and TRBJ2-6, with D perhaps matching TRBD1 (6 bases). The CDR3 has 16 amino acids. V was shortened by 0 bases and J by 0 bases, with 6 bases between the two germline ends. Germline V lookup: CDR1 SGHAT, CDR2 FQNNGV. CDR3 bases: TGTGCCAGCAGCTTAGAAGGGGGCTCTGGGGCCAACGTCCTGACTTTC. This translates into CASSLEGGSGANVLTF.

V is TRBV6-5 and J is TRBJ2-7; a weak D match, TRBD1 (7 bases). Looked up from germline, CDR1 is MNHEY and CDR2 is SVGAGI. The CDR3 has 15 residues. V was cut by 1 base and J by 3 bases, with 13 bases left in between. CDR3 amino acids: CASSYYRQGGYEQYF. CDR3 DNA: TGTGCCAGCAGTTACTATCGGCAGGGGGGCTACGAGCAGTACTTC.

CDR3 nucleotides: TGTGCCAGCAGCAACCCGGTTGTCTGGTACGAGCAGTACTTC. This translates into CASSNPVVWYEQYF. This chain uses TRBV28 with TRBJ2-5, with unresolved D. The J call may be mistaken, given a closer DNA end match to TRBJ2-7. The CDR3 has 14 amino acids. CDR1 MDHEN and CDR2 SYDVKM come from the germline V gene.

The rearrangement joins TRBV5-4 to TRBJ1-2; 8 bases line up with TRBD1. CDR1 and CDR2 (germline): SGHNT, YYREEE (reference sequence). This CDR3 has 13 amino acids. V trimming: 8 bases; J trimming: 2 bases; junction bases outside the gene matches: 5. The CDR3 coding sequence is TGTGCCAGTCGGGACAGGATGAACTATGGCTACACCTTC. It encodes CASRDRMNYGYTF.

The chain uses TRBV6-1 and TRBJ2-7; 10 nucleotides agree with TRBD1. There are 14 residues in the CDR3. The germline V gene encodes CDR1 MNHNS and CDR2 SASEGT. V shed 6 bases and J 3 bases; nucleotides not matched to a gene: 5. Written as DNA, the CDR3 is TGTGCCAGCAGAATACGGACAGGGGGCTACGAGCAGTACTTC. This codes for CASRIRTGGYEQYF.

The chain couples TRBV29-1 to TRBJ2-3, with 10 bases matching TRBD2. Per the germline V gene, CDR1 is SQVTM and CDR2 is ANQGSEA. There are 18 residues in the CDR3. Losses at the gene ends were 4 bases for V and 4 bases for J; bases not matched to a gene: 17. The CDR3 spells CSVAGQWSGRGSSDTQYF. In nucleotides, the CDR3 is TGCAGCGTTGCGGGACAATGGAGCGGGAGGGGGAGCTCAGATACGCAGTATTTT.

The rearrangement links TRBV5-1 to TRBJ2-7, with a tentative D call TRBD2 (6 bases). This CDR3 is built from 14 residues. CDR1 SGHRS and CDR2 YFSETQ come from the germline V gene. V lost 3 bases and J lost 2, with 12 bases in between. The CDR3 DNA is TGCGCCAGCAGCTCCGCGGGACTTACCTACGAGCAGTACTTC. Residues: CASSSAGLTYEQYF.

V is TRBV28 and J is TRBJ2-7; D not certain. V was pared by 7 bases and J by 1 base, with 11 bases between. This CDR3 has 13 amino acids. Germline CDR1 is MDHEN and CDR2 is SYDVKM. CDR3 in DNA: TGTGCCAGCATCGGTAGTAGTTCCTACGAGCAGTACTTC. This encodes CASIGSSSYEQYF.

The gene calls are TRBV10-3 and TRBJ2-5; unclear D gene. In germline, CDR1 is ENHRY, CDR2 SYGVKD. The CDR3 sequence is 13 residues long. With 4 bases removed from V and 2 bases from J, the gap between germline ends came to 8 bases. The CDR3 nucleotides are TGTGCCATCAGTGGGGCCAATCAAGAGACCCAGTACTTC. Amino acid sequence: CAISGANQETQYF.

The chain links TRBV10-3 to TRBJ2-7; TRBD2 matches 7 bases. The germline CDR1 and CDR2 sequences are ENHRY and SYGVKD. V trimming: 3 bases; J trimming: 2 bases; junction bases outside the gene matches: 13. The CDR3 is 17 amino acids. CDR3 sequence reads: CAISDHGSSREAYEQYF. CDR3 bases: TGTGCCATCAGTGATCACGGGAGTTCCCGGGAGGCCTACGAGCAGTACTTC.

This sequence joins TRBV7-8 and TRBJ2-7; TRBD2 might be the D (6 bases). V was pared by 5 bases and J by 5 bases, with 13 bases between. The length of the CDR3 is 13 residues. Germline V gene sequence: CDR1 SGHVS, CDR2 FQNEAQ. The CDR3 spells CASSLPRRDEQYF. The CDR3 nucleotides are TGTGCCAGCAGCCTCCCGAGGAGGGACGAGCAGTACTTC.

The rearrangement links TRBV11-2 to TRBJ2-7; D is undetermined. This CDR3 has 14 residues. V dropped 2 bases and J dropped 0 bases, with 8 bases sitting between them. Germline CDR1 SGHAT, CDR2 FQNNGV. CDR3 DNA sequence: TGTGCCAGCAGCTTAATTAACTACTCCTACGAGCAGTACTTC. Protein: CASSLINYSYEQYF.

The rearrangement uses TRBV4-2 and TRBJ1-2, with TRBD1 identical over 11 bases. The CDR3 totals 16 residues. Germline lookup yields CDR1 LGHNA and CDR2 YNFKEQ. The ends lost 4 bases at V and 2 bases at J; junction bases unmatched: 6. The CDR3 loop is CASSPRTGGANYGYTF. For the CDR3, the DNA is TGTGCCAGCAGCCCCCGGACAGGGGGCGCCAACTATGGCTACACCTTC.

The V call is TRBV19, the J call TRBJ2-1; a weak D match, TRBD2 (6 bases). CDR1 is LNHDA, CDR2 SQIVND, per germline (reference sequence). V dropped 6 bases and J dropped 3 bases, with 18 bases sitting between them. This CDR3 has 16 residues. In nucleotides, the CDR3 is TGTGCCAGTAGGGAGACGGGCGGGGTTAGCTACAATGAGCAGTTCTTC. It yields the protein CASRETGGVSYNEQFF.

The CDR3 sequence is CASSLAGARNYGYTF. CDR3 bases: TGTGCCAGCAGCTTAGCGGGGGCGCGGAACTATGGCTACACCTTC. The chain employs TRBV7-9 and TRBJ1-2, with a tentative D call TRBD1 (6 bases). In germline, CDR1 is SEHNR, CDR2 FQNEAQ (reference sequence). The CDR3 spans 15 residues. V lost 0 bases and J 2 bases, leaving 10 bases between the germline ends.

The chain has TRBV27 and TRBJ2-1; the D is unclear. CDR1 and CDR2 from the germline V gene are MNHEY and SMNVEV (reference sequence). The CDR3 is 18 residues long. V was trimmed by 5 bases and J by 2 bases, leaving 22 bases between them. CDR3 region: CASSLTLPSETTYNEQFF. CDR3 sequence (DNA): TGTGCCAGCAGTCTTACCTTACCCTCGGAGACGACCTACAATGAGCAGTTCTTC.